The entry below gives a single TCR beta chain sequence along with its context. Different DNA sequences within this sample yield the same CDR3. Sequencing used immunoSEQ multiplex PCR; TCRdb keeps in-frame clones, though not all of them. The sample contains around 260,000 clones, roughly nine tenths of which appear only once. V gave up 4 bases and J gave up 2 bases, with 12 bases separating them. The germline V gene has CDR1 SNHLY and CDR2 FYNNEI. The CDR3 has 15 amino acids. This sample is part of a study of blood T cell repertoires in COVID-19. Study-wide background: Samples of COVID-19 (acute and convalescent) were obtained from the United States, Italy and Spain. PBMCs, B-cell-depleted T cells, or T cells provided the cDNA or gDNA that made up the material.

The clonotype originates from a man aged 40-50 years who had recovered from COVID-19. Sequencing was carried out using peripheral blood. The chain combines TRBV2 with TRBJ1-5; TRBD1 might be the D (5 bases). The CDR3 spells CASSVQGMGNQPQHF. DNA for the CDR3: TGTGCCAGCAGTGTGCAGGGAATGGGCAATCAGCCCCAGCATTTT.